These 32 T cell receptor beta chains were sequenced from one sample in a study of Graves' ophthalmopathy and Graves' hyperthyroidism. Using RNA transcripts, the TCR beta CDR3 regions were amplified. RT-PCR was first run with HTBI primers, then multiplex PCR in a second round. TCRdb fed the multiplex PCR reads into MiXCR, producing one record per CDR3 protein. Here the sample spans just over 600,000 distinct CDR3 sequences, about 24% being singletons. Material for sequencing was peripheral blood. The receptors come from a woman in her late teens or twenties with stable Graves' hyperthyroidism. Some clones in this sample may be carry-over from other donors' samples.

This clonotype has ten or more counts. The CDR3 spells CASSLAWSSYNSPLHF. The CDR3 DNA is TGTGCCAGCAGCCTGGCCTGGAGCTCCTATAATTCACCCCTCCACTTT. The chain is built from TRBV7-2 and TRBJ1-6; D gene unclear. The CDR3 contains 16 residues. The germline V gene encodes CDR1 SGHTA and CDR2 FQGNSA. Trimming stripped 5 bases from V and 0 bases from J, with 11 bases between.

This clonotype was seen ten or more times. This chain connects TRBV5-4 to TRBJ2-2; 7 bases line up with TRBD1. The V segment lost 8 bases and the J segment 7 bases; nucleotides outside the gene matches: 11. The CDR3 spans 14 residues. Germline CDR1 SGHNT, CDR2 YYREEE (reference sequence). CDR3 sequence reads: CASMLTGAGGELFF. CDR3 nucleotide sequence: TGTGCCAGTATGCTCACAGGGGCGGGCGGGGAGCTGTTTTTT.

The chain has TRBV15 and TRBJ1-2, with a weak D call TRBD1 (5 bases). CDR1 and CDR2 (germline): LNHNV, YYDKDF (reference sequence). Trimming shortened V by 0 bases and J by 3 bases, and 8 bases separated the two germline ends. The CDR3 loop spans 14 amino acids. The CDR3 loop reads CATSREAGHYGYTF. Written as DNA, the CDR3 is TGTGCCACCAGCAGAGAGGCAGGGCACTATGGCTACACCTTC.

This clonotype was counted ten times or more. The CDR3 here is CASSMGSEYNSPLHF. CDR3 sequence (DNA): TGTGCCAGTAGTATGGGGTCAGAATATAATTCACCCCTCCACTTT. This sequence joins TRBV19 and TRBJ1-6; unclear D gene. V lost 3 bases, J lost 4 bases, and 10 bases lay in between. The length of the CDR3 is 15 residues. The V gene's germline CDR1 is LNHDA and CDR2 SQIVND (reference sequence).

The rearrangement joins TRBV11-2 to TRBJ2-5, with a tentative D call TRBD1 (6 bases). CDR3 length: 14 amino acids. The V gene lost 5 bases and the J gene lost 0 bases, with 10 bases spanning the gap. The germline CDR1 and CDR2 sequences are SGHAT and FQNNGV. This chain's CDR3 is CASSRDTNQETQYF. The DNA for the CDR3 is TGTGCCAGCAGCCGGGACACGAACCAAGAGACCCAGTACTTC.

In its sample, this clonotype was seen many times. This chain links TRBV6-1 with TRBJ2-7, with 8 positions matching TRBD1. CDR3 length equals 16 residues. The junction had 12 bases not matched to a gene; V was cut back by 5 bases and J by 3 bases. The germline CDR1 and CDR2 sequences are MNHNS and SASEGT. The DNA of the CDR3 is TGTGCCAGCAGTACCCAGCGCTACAGGGGGTTCTACGAGCAGTACTTC. The encoded protein is CASSTQRYRGFYEQYF.

The table lists this clonotype with a few counts. The V gene is TRBV20-1, the J gene TRBJ1-4; tentatively, D is TRBD1 (5 bases). This CDR3 has 18 residues. With 6 bases removed from V and 0 bases from J, the gap between germline ends came to 23 bases. From germline, CDR1 is DFQATT and CDR2 SNEGSKA (reference sequence). The CDR3 reads CSARGQGTRLATNEKLFF. In DNA form, the CDR3 reads TGCAGTGCCCGGGGTCAGGGAACCCGCCTTGCAACTAATGAAAAACTGTTTTTT.

In its sample, this clonotype was seen many times. The chain carries TRBV20-1 and TRBJ1-1, with TRBD1 matching over 11 bases. Per germline, CDR1 DFQATT and CDR2 SNEGSKA (reference sequence). The V segment lost 3 bases and the J segment 4 bases; nucleotides outside the gene matches: 10. CDR3 length: 16 amino acids. The CDR3 nucleotides read TGCAGTGCTAGTGAAGGCGGGGACAGGGGGTTCACTGAAGCTTTCTTT. Its protein is CSASEGGDRGFTEAFF.

This clonotype was found a few times. This chain links TRBV4-1 with TRBJ2-7; no clear D gene. Germline-derived CDR1 and CDR2 are MGHRA and YSYEKL. V lost 1 base, J lost 2 bases, and 12 bases lay in between. The CDR3 extends over 15 amino acids. The chain's CDR3 is CASSQAGSRTYEQYF. The CDR3 nucleotides read TGCGCCAGCAGCCAAGCAGGCTCCCGCACCTACGAGCAGTACTTC.

This clonotype has a count of ten or more. The chain links TRBV29-1 to TRBJ2-2, with D possibly TRBD2 on 5 matching bases. V was trimmed by 7 bases and J by 3 bases, leaving 12 bases between them. This CDR3 region has 13 residues. In germline, CDR1 is SQVTM, CDR2 ANQGSEA. The CDR3 DNA reads as TGCAGCGCTGAGGACGGGGACACCGGGGAGCTGTTTTTT. Translated, it gives CSAEDGDTGELFF.

V usage is TRBV11-2 and J usage is TRBJ2-7; TRBD1 agrees at 7 bases. Germline trimming cut 0 bases from V and 2 bases from J; bases unmatched to any gene: 7. Per the germline V gene, CDR1 is SGHAT and CDR2 is FQNNGV. CDR3 length equals 16 residues. The CDR3 spells CASSLDRFGTAYEQYF. The CDR3 DNA sequence: TGTGCCAGCAGCTTAGATCGGTTTGGGACAGCCTACGAGCAGTACTTC.

This clonotype was seen a handful of times. Just one base apart from a much larger clone, this may be a read error. The chain is built from TRBV6-1 and TRBJ2-2, with TRBD2 matching over 7 bases. The germline V gene has CDR1 MNHNS and CDR2 SASEGT. CDR3 length: 14 residues. The CDR3 loop reads CASSVGGSTGELCF. The CDR3 DNA reads TGTGCCAGCAGTGTGGGGGGGAGCACCGGGGAGCTGTGTTTT.

This clonotype was recorded at least ten times. The chain's CDR3 is CATSREGRRGYTF. For the CDR3, the DNA is TGTGCCACCAGCAGAGAAGGGCGAAGAGGCTACACCTTC. The rearrangement joins TRBV15 to TRBJ1-2; the D is unclear. Deletions cut 0 bases from V and 8 bases from J, with 10 bases between. Germline V gives CDR1 LNHNV, CDR2 YYDKDF (reference sequence). The CDR3 runs 13 residues.

Comment on this clonotype: A much bigger clone sits one base away, suggesting this may be a read error. This rearrangement joins TRBV2 to TRBJ1-1; tentatively, D is TRBD1 (5 bases). There are 14 residues in the CDR3. CDR1 and CDR2 (germline): SNHLY, FYNNEI. Trimming stripped 6 bases from V and 6 bases from J, with 17 bases between. As DNA, the CDR3 is TGTGCCAGCAGGGGGACGGCAATCAATGCTGAAGCTTTCTTT. Encoded protein: CASRGTAINAEAFF.

The J gene is TRBJ2-7, the V gene TRBV7-2, with D tentatively TRBD1 (5 bases). Germline V CDR1 and CDR2: SGHTA, FQGNSA. This CDR3 is 14 amino acids long. Trimming took off 2 bases at V and 3 bases at J, with 11 bases between the two ends. CDR3 nucleotides: TGTGCCAGCAGCTTACGACAGTCGGGCTACGAGCAGTACTTC. As protein: CASSLRQSGYEQYF.

This clonotype came up many times. With a much larger clone just one base away, this may be a read error. J is TRBJ1-6 and V is TRBV12-3 or TRBV12-4; 9 nucleotides align to TRBD1. The length of the CDR3 is 17 residues. CDR3 coding DNA: TGTGCCAGCAGTCTACAAGGGGGGGACAGGGTTAATTCACACCTCCACTTT. This sequence encodes CASSLQGGDRVNSHLHF.

The table lists this clonotype with a few counts. The genes are TRBV10-1 and TRBJ2-5; 11 bases map to TRBD2. Germline V gives CDR1 WNHNN, CDR2 SYGVQD (reference sequence). This CDR3 region has 16 residues. V lost 3 bases and J lost 4; bases outside the gene matches: 7. CDR3 in amino acids: CASSDSATSGAETQYF. As DNA, the CDR3 is TGCGCCAGCAGTGATAGCGCGACTAGCGGGGCAGAGACCCAGTACTTC.

This clonotype was seen many times. The rearrangement uses TRBV29-1 and TRBJ1-3; D remains unclear. Germline V CDR1 and CDR2: SQVTM, ANQGSEA. This CDR3 is built from 13 residues. Trimming took 7 bases from V and 0 from J, leaving 10 bases between them. CDR3 sequence: CSGAANSGNTIYF. The CDR3, as DNA: TGCAGCGGAGCCGCGAACTCTGGAAACACCATATATTTT.

A few counts support this clonotype. A read error may account for a junction end that differs from germline. The chain combines TRBV5-1 with TRBJ2-4; D gene uncertain. The CDR3 spans 15 residues. Germline V gives CDR1 SGHRS, CDR2 YFSETQ. The CDR3 loop is CASSLIPLPVDIKYF. CDR3 DNA: TGCGCCAGCAGCTTGATCCCCCTACCCGTTGACATTAAGTACTTC.

A word on this clonotype: Since a much larger clone is just one base distant, this may be a read error. The chain links TRBV5-1 to TRBJ2-7; tentatively, D is TRBD1 (5 bases). V lost 4 bases and J lost 2, with 16 bases in between. The CDR3 runs to 15 residues. Looked up from germline, CDR1 is SGHRS and CDR2 is YFSETQ. For the CDR3, the DNA is TGCGCCAGCAGCCCGGGTGGGGCAGGGCCCTACGAGCAGTACTTC. It codes for CASSPGGAGPYEQYF. The full variable domain, rest sourced from reference TRBV5-1 and TRBJ2-7, is KAGVTQTPRYLIKTRGQQVTLSCSPISGHRSVSWYQQTPGQGLQFLFEYFSETQRNKGNFPGRFSGRQFSNSRSEMNVSTLELGDSALYLCASSPGGAGPYEQYFGPGTRLTVT.

CDR3: CASSLRAGLDEQYF. Here the CDR3 DNA reads TGTGCCAGCAGCTTACGGGCGGGGTTAGACGAGCAGTACTTC. The chain recombines TRBV7-9 with TRBJ2-7; TRBD2 is a possible D gene (6 bases). This CDR3 has 14 residues. The V end was cut by 2 bases, the J end by 5 bases, with 13 bases between. Germline V gene sequence: CDR1 SEHNR, CDR2 FQNEAQ (reference sequence). Drawing the rest from reference TRBV7-9 and TRBJ2-7, the complete variable domain is DTGVSQNPRHKITKRGQNVTFRCDPISEHNRLYWYRQTLGQGPEFLTYFQNEAQLEKSRLLSDRFSAERPKGSFSTLEIQRTEQGDSAMYLCASSLRAGLDEQYFGPGTRLTVT.

The CDR3 nucleotides are TGTGCCAGCAGCCATACTACCGGGACTAGCGGAGAGACCCAGTACTTC. This sequence encodes CASSHTTGTSGETQYF. This chain links TRBV3-1 with TRBJ2-5, with TRBD2 matching 11 bases. The germline gives CDR1 LGHDT, CDR2 YNNKEL (reference sequence). The J segment lost 4 bases and the V segment lost 3 bases, leaving 7 bases of the junction unmatched. There are 16 residues in the CDR3.

This chain connects TRBV9 to TRBJ1-1; D call uncertain. V was clipped by 0 bases and J by 8 bases, with 11 bases between them. Germline V lookup: CDR1 SGDLS, CDR2 YYNGEE. This CDR3 has 13 amino acids. CDR3 DNA sequence: TGTGCCAGCAGCGTAGATCCGGGCAAAGAAGCTTTCTTT. It is translated as CASSVDPGKEAFF.

With regard to this clonotype: Mismatch with germline at one junction end may stem from a read error. The V and J genes are TRBV12-3 or TRBV12-4 and TRBJ2-5; TRBD1 might be the D (6 bases). The CDR3 sequence is 14 residues long. CDR3 nucleotides: TGTGCCATCAGTCCAAACAGGGATCAAGAGACCCAGTACTTC. Its protein is CAISPNRDQETQYF.

This clonotype was recorded at least ten times. V gene TRBV6-1 combines with J gene TRBJ1-1, with TRBD1 as a possible D gene (6 bases). The germline CDR1 and CDR2 sequences are MNHNS and SASEGT. The CDR3 covers 16 residues. The V end was cut by 0 bases, the J end by 0 bases, with 11 bases between. The CDR3 loop is CASSEAWTAVNTEAFF. In DNA form, the CDR3 reads TGTGCCAGCAGTGAAGCCTGGACAGCTGTGAACACTGAAGCTTTCTTT.

This clonotype was seen repeatedly, ten times or more. The rearrangement links TRBV27 to TRBJ1-1; 8 nucleotides agree with TRBD1. The V segment lost 8 bases and the J segment 2 bases; nucleotides outside the gene matches: 10. The length of the CDR3 is 15 residues. Per germline, CDR1 MNHEY and CDR2 SMNVEV (reference sequence). The CDR3 bases are TGTGCCAGCCAGTTGGACAGGGTTCCCAACACTGAAGCTTTCTTT. This codes for CASQLDRVPNTEAFF.

The chain is built from TRBV29-1 and TRBJ1-2, with no clear D. Germline CDR1 SQVTM, CDR2 ANQGSEA. This CDR3 has 12 amino acids. V was clipped by 2 bases and J by 7 bases, with 11 bases between them. CDR3 sequence (DNA): TGCAGCGTTGAAAGAAGGTTTATTGGCTACACCTTC. As protein: CSVERRFIGYTF.

This clonotype was counted at least ten times. The chain links TRBV13 to TRBJ2-7; D is perhaps TRBD1 or TRBD2 (5 bases each). CDR1 and CDR2 from the germline V gene are PRHDT and FYEKMQ (reference sequence). The CDR3 sequence is 14 residues long. V lost 5 bases and J lost 1, with 12 bases in between. Here the CDR3 reads CASSHEGQSYEQYF. Written as DNA, the CDR3 is TGTGCCAGCAGCCATGAGGGGCAGTCCTACGAGCAGTACTTC.

J is TRBJ2-2 and V is TRBV27, with TRBD2 as a possible D gene (7 bases). V was pared by 4 bases and J by 6 bases, with 15 bases between. Germline values: CDR1 MNHEY, CDR2 SMNVEV (reference sequence). The length of the CDR3 is 15 residues. CDR3 in amino acids: CASSWGGLVSGELFF. In DNA form, the CDR3 reads TGTGCCAGCAGTTGGGGGGGCTTGGTCTCCGGGGAGCTGTTTTTT.

This clonotype appeared a few times. V usage is TRBV7-2 and J usage is TRBJ2-5; D gene unclear. This CDR3 is 12 amino acids long. Trimming took off 5 bases at V and 4 bases at J, with 8 bases between the two ends. The germline V gene encodes CDR1 SGHTA and CDR2 FQGNSA. The CDR3 sequence is CASSVSPETQYF. The CDR3 coding sequence is TGTGCCAGCAGCGTCTCTCCAGAGACCCAGTACTTC.

This clonotype was seen ten or more times. V and J are TRBV7-2 and TRBJ2-7; D might be TRBD2 (7 bases). Between the trimmed V and J ends, which lost 6 bases and 0 bases, there was a span of 18 bases. The CDR3 has 16 residues. Looked up from germline, CDR1 is SGHTA and CDR2 is FQGNSA. The CDR3 nucleotides read TGTGCCAGCAGTAACCGAGGCGGGGGCAGCTCCTACGAGCAGTACTTC. Protein sequence: CASSNRGGGSSYEQYF.

This clonotype showed up many times. This chain connects TRBV12-3 or TRBV12-4 to TRBJ1-1; D not resolved. The CDR3 spans 15 residues. With 6 bases removed from V and 0 bases from J, the gap between germline ends came to 14 bases. In DNA form, the CDR3 reads TGTGCCAGCAGCCCCGGCAGCCAGATGAACACTGAAGCTTTCTTT. Residues: CASSPGSQMNTEAFF.